Each of the 18 T cell receptor beta chains below was sequenced from the same sample in a study of cytomegalovirus exposure and HLA in healthy donors. A multiplex PCR was run with 60 Vbeta primers and 13 Jbeta primers. Generated by immunoSEQ multiplex PCR, the TCRdb table keeps only in-frame clones and is missing some. Here the sample spans about 150,000 clones, roughly 83% being singletons. Source material: PBMCs. The receptors stem from a boy aged 2 to 9 in good health and CMV-seronegative.

V and J are TRBV5-6 and TRBJ1-1, with TRBD1 as a possible D gene (5 bases). CDR3 length: 13 residues. Trimming stripped 4 bases from V and 1 base from J, with 8 bases between. Germline loops: CDR1 SGHDT, CDR2 YYEEEE. The CDR3, as DNA: TGTGCCAGCAGCGCCGGGGGGAACACTGAAGCTTTCTTT. It is translated as CASSAGGNTEAFF.

The rearrangement links TRBV6-6 to TRBJ2-7, with 10 bases identical to TRBD2. This CDR3 region has 16 residues. After removal of 7 bases from V and 5 bases from J, the junction contained 14 bases not matched to a gene. CDR1 MNHNY and CDR2 SVGAGI come from the germline V gene (reference sequence). The DNA of the CDR3 is TGTGCCAGCACAAACCCCTCGGGGCTAGCGGGAGACGAGCAGTACTTC. Its protein product is CASTNPSGLAGDEQYF.

The chain combines TRBV5-4 with TRBJ1-1, with no clear D. The CDR3 spans 15 residues. Germline V gene data show CDR1 as SGHNT and CDR2 as YYREEE (reference sequence). The V gene lost 5 bases and the J gene lost 1 base, with 15 bases spanning the gap. The CDR3 sequence is CASRSGRATNTEAFF. In nucleotides, the CDR3 is TGTGCCAGCAGGTCCGGGCGGGCGACGAACACTGAAGCTTTCTTT. Full variable domain (rest looked up from reference TRBV5-4 and TRBJ1-1): ETGVTQSPTHLIKTRGQQVTLRCSSQSGHNTVSWYQQALGQGPQFIFQYYREEENGRGNFPPRFSGLQFPNYSSELNVNALELDDSALYLCASRSGRATNTEAFFGQGTRLTVV.

The chain recombines TRBV23-1 with TRBJ1-4, with 9 bases identical to TRBD1. TRBV23-1 is classed as an ORF, of uncertain function. This CDR3 is built from 15 residues. V shed 2 bases and J 5 bases; nucleotides not matched to a gene: 3. The CDR3 DNA follows: TGCGCCAGCAGTCAAGGGACAGGGACAAATGAAAAACTGTTTTTT. Protein sequence: CASSQGTGTNEKLFF.

V is TRBV12-5 and J is TRBJ2-5; the match to TRBD2 covers 10 bases. The germline CDR1 and CDR2 sequences are LGHNT and FRNRAP. CDR3 size: 17 residues. V lost 2 bases to trimming and J lost 5 bases; unmatched junction nucleotides: 11. CDR3 in amino acids: CASGLPPLAGDPETQYF. Here the CDR3 DNA reads TGTGCTAGTGGTTTGCCCCCTCTAGCGGGAGATCCTGAGACCCAGTACTTC.

The rearrangement joins TRBV18 to TRBJ2-2, with TRBD2 matching 8 bases. V lost 2 bases to trimming and J lost 3 bases; unmatched junction nucleotides: 5. Germline CDR1 reads KGHSH; CDR2 reads LQKENI. The CDR3 is 16 amino acids. This CDR3 reads CASSPRRAGDTGELFF. DNA for the CDR3: TGTGCCAGCTCACCAAGGCGAGCGGGGGACACCGGGGAGCTGTTTTTT. The full variable domain, rest sourced from reference TRBV18 and TRBJ2-2, is NAGVMQNPRHLVRRRGQEARLRCSPMKGHSHVYWYRQLPEEGLKFMVYLQKENIIDESGMPKERFSAEFPKEGPSILRIQQVVRGDSAAYFCASSPRRAGDTGELFFGEGSRLTVL.

V is TRBV7-2 and J is TRBJ2-1, with TRBD2 matching 7 bases. The CDR3 is 14 residues long. Looked up from germline, CDR1 is SGHTA and CDR2 is FQGNSA. With V trimmed by 6 bases and J by 0 bases, 2 bases remained unmatched. The CDR3 bases are TGTGCCAGCAGACTAGCGATCTCCTACAATGAGCAGTTCTTC. Its translation is CASRLAISYNEQFF.

As for this clone: At one of its ends the junction is not consistent with the germline gene, which may arise from a read error. The sample has other DNA sequences that encode this CDR3 too. This chain connects TRBV11-2 to TRBJ2-1; 10 bases map to TRBD2. The V gene's germline CDR1 is SGHAT and CDR2 FQNNGV. The length of the CDR3 is 18 residues. The chain's CDR3 is CASSPTVLAGSSRNEQFF. For the CDR3, the DNA is TGCGCCAGCAGCCCTACGGTACTAGCGGGGAGCAGTAGGAATGAGCAGTTCTTC.

The CDR3 DNA sequence: TGTGCCAGCAGTTCCCAGGGTGGTGAGCAGTTCTTC. Encoded protein: CASSSQGGEQFF. This chain joins TRBV27 and TRBJ2-1; TRBD1 might be the D (5 bases). Looked up from germline, CDR1 is MNHEY and CDR2 is SMNVEV (reference sequence). This CDR3 region has 12 residues. V shed 4 bases and J shed 9 bases, with 10 bases lying between them.

The rearrangement joins TRBV6-6 to TRBJ2-1; TRBD1 agrees at 9 bases. With V trimmed by 2 bases and J by 6 bases, 8 bases remained unmatched. Germline CDR1 is MNHNY and CDR2 is SVGAGI (reference sequence). This CDR3 has 16 amino acids. The CDR3 DNA sequence: TGTGCCAGCAGTTACCCCCGGACAGGGGAGGTCAATGAGCAGTTCTTC. The encoded protein is CASSYPRTGEVNEQFF.

This clone showed up just a few times. The rearrangement uses TRBV6-1 and TRBJ1-2, with D uncertain. CDR1 MNHNS and CDR2 SASEGT come from the germline V gene. V lost 5 bases and J 4 bases, leaving 8 bases between the germline ends. The CDR3 is made up of 12 amino acids. CDR3: CASSILSYGYTF. The DNA of the CDR3 is TGTGCCAGCAGTATACTGAGCTATGGCTACACCTTC.

The DNA for the CDR3 is TGTGCCAGCAGCGTAGCTGAAGGGACAACCTGGAATGAGCAGTTCTTC. Residues: CASSVAEGTTWNEQFF. The chain is built from TRBV9 and TRBJ2-1; a weak D match, TRBD1 (6 bases). This CDR3 contains 16 residues. The V gene's germline CDR1 is SGDLS and CDR2 YYNGEE. V was clipped by 0 bases and J by 7 bases, with 17 bases between them.

V is TRBV6-5 and J is TRBJ2-3; 10 bases agree with TRBD2. Germline V gene sequence: CDR1 MNHEY, CDR2 SVGAGI. The CDR3 consists of 14 residues. V shed 6 bases and J 1 base; nucleotides not matched to a gene: 1. CDR3 loop: CASSSGRGTDTQYF. CDR3 DNA: TGTGCCAGCAGCAGCGGGAGGGGCACAGATACGCAGTATTTT.

The CDR3: CASGLVLTGRPGETQYF. The CDR3 nucleotides are TGTGCTAGTGGTTTGGTATTGACAGGGCGGCCGGGAGAGACCCAGTACTTC. The V gene is TRBV12-5, the J gene TRBJ2-5, with TRBD1 identical over 7 bases. CDR1 LGHNT and CDR2 FRNRAP come from the germline V gene. The CDR3 runs to 17 residues. V shed 0 bases, J shed 4 bases, and the junction held 11 bases outside the gene matches.

The V call is TRBV9, the J call TRBJ2-7; the match to TRBD2 covers 11 bases. CDR1 is SGDLS, CDR2 YYNGEE, per germline. This CDR3 is 16 amino acids long. Unmatched junction bases numbered 10, after V lost 4 bases and J lost 4 bases. DNA for the CDR3: TGTGCCAGCAGCCCATACTCTAGCGGGAGGAGGTACGAGCAGTACTTC. Protein sequence: CASSPYSSGRRYEQYF.

The chain employs TRBV4-3 and TRBJ1-4; 12 bases align to TRBD1. The V and J ends lost 4 bases and 3 bases, in that order; junction bases with no gene match: 6. The CDR3 runs to 17 residues. Germline CDR1 reads LGHNA; CDR2 reads YSLEER. CDR3 amino acids: CASSRRDRGPANEKLFF. In DNA, the CDR3 is TGCGCCAGCAGCCGGAGGGACAGGGGGCCAGCTAATGAAAAACTGTTTTTT.

The chain is built from TRBV5-6 and TRBJ1-1; a weak D match, TRBD1 (6 bases). CDR3 length: 14 residues. Looked up from germline, CDR1 is SGHDT and CDR2 is YYEEEE. Deletions cut 4 bases from V and 4 bases from J, with 14 bases between. The CDR3 is CASSPQGRGTEAFF. As DNA, the CDR3 is TGTGCCAGCAGCCCTCAGGGGAGGGGCACTGAAGCTTTCTTT.

V gene TRBV4-2 combines with J gene TRBJ1-2, with 8 nucleotides matching TRBD1. This CDR3 has 14 residues. V shed 2 bases, J shed 7 bases, and the junction held 6 bases outside the gene matches. In germline, CDR1 is LGHNA, CDR2 YNFKEQ. CDR3 sequence reads: CASSQTGRGLGYTF. In DNA form, the CDR3 reads TGTGCCAGCAGCCAAACGGGCAGGGGGCTTGGCTACACCTTC.